Shown below are 21 T cell receptor beta chains from a single sample sequenced in a study of vaccination effects on CD4 cells after COVID-19. No antigen is known for these receptors. TCRdb's table, derived via immunoSEQ multiplex PCR, lists solely in-frame clones and lacks some. The profile covers tens of thousands of clones, with approximately 76% appearing a single time and more than 0.85% taken by the ten largest. ViraFEST assay sequencing came after antigen-specific CD4+ T cells were expanded with viral peptide pools. Following culture for roughly 10 days, CD4+ T cells were isolated. Participants completed two doses of the BNT162b2 or mRNA-1273 vaccine. This sample comprised CD4+ T cells from PBMCs cultured with HCoV-OC43 spike peptides, obtained after COVID-19 vaccination. The subset is: HCoV-OC43 spike overlapping peptide pool stimulation. Source of these receptors: a human donor who received a COVID-19 vaccine.

There are a few counts of this clone. The chain is built from TRBV19 and TRBJ2-2, with D unclear. The germline CDR1 and CDR2 sequences are LNHDA and SQIVND (reference sequence). V lost 5 bases and J lost 4, with 2 bases in between. This CDR3 contains 11 residues. CDR3 in DNA: TGTGCCAGTAGTGGCACCGGGGAGCTGTTTTTT. Translating gives CASSGTGELFF.

J is TRBJ2-3 and V is TRBV9; no definite D call. Germline CDR1 SGDLS, CDR2 YYNGEE. V was clipped by 1 base and J by 1 base, with 4 bases between them. The CDR3 covers 13 residues. CDR3 sequence reads: CASSVRGTDTQYF. The CDR3 DNA sequence: TGTGCCAGCAGCGTAAGGGGCACAGATACGCAGTATTTT.

This clone has just a few counts. This chain links TRBV12-5 with TRBJ1-2; TRBD1 is a possible D gene (6 bases). V gave up 3 bases and J gave up 4 bases, with 15 bases separating them. CDR1 is LGHNT, CDR2 FRNRAP, per germline. The CDR3 has 15 amino acids. The CDR3 reads CASGLSKGGGYGYTF. CDR3 DNA sequence: TGTGCTAGTGGTTTATCTAAGGGGGGAGGCTATGGCTACACCTTC.

This chain joins TRBV27 and TRBJ1-2; 7 bases align to TRBD1. Looked up from germline, CDR1 is MNHEY and CDR2 is SMNVEV (reference sequence). Germline trimming cut 5 bases from V and 5 bases from J; bases unmatched to any gene: 29. The length of the CDR3 is 21 residues. CDR3 coding DNA: TGTGCCAGCAGTCCATACTCCAGAGGGGGCGCTTCCTTGACGGTTCGGTATGGCTACACCTTC. Translating gives CASSPYSRGGASLTVRYGYTF.

This chain joins TRBV5-1 and TRBJ1-4; D possibly corresponds to TRBD1 (5 bases). V was cut by 1 base and J by 5 bases, with 9 bases left in between. The CDR3 totals 14 residues. CDR1 and CDR2 (germline): SGHRS, YFSETQ. CDR3 sequence: CASSLRDVNEKLFF. The CDR3 DNA is TGCGCCAGCAGCTTGAGGGACGTAAATGAAAAACTGTTTTTT.

This clone was observed once. V is TRBV6-5 and J is TRBJ2-1, with 13 bases matching TRBD2. This CDR3 spans 16 amino acids. V lost 4 bases, J lost 4 bases, and 4 bases stayed unmatched. CDR1 is MNHEY and CDR2 is SVGAGI in the germline V gene. In nucleotides, the CDR3 is TGTGCCAGCAGTTTAAAACTAGCGGGGGGGTACAATGAGCAGTTCTTC. It yields the protein CASSLKLAGGYNEQFF.

This clone was seen a few times. The V gene is TRBV28, the J gene TRBJ1-4; possible D gene TRBD1, 6 bases. From germline, CDR1 is MDHEN and CDR2 SYDVKM. The V end was cut by 5 bases, the J end by 8 bases, with 15 bases between. The CDR3 extends over 14 amino acids. CDR3 in DNA: TGTGCCAGCAGTCTCCCCGGGGGCGGAGAAAAACTGTTTTTT. It specifies CASSLPGGGEKLFF.

A single count supports this clone. The J gene is TRBJ2-5, the V gene TRBV5-1; D gene unclear. The V gene's germline CDR1 is SGHRS and CDR2 YFSETQ. The CDR3 spans 14 residues. V was pared by 4 bases and J by 9 bases, with 19 bases between. The CDR3 DNA reads TGCGCCAGCAGCACCACCGGGCCCGTTAAGGCCCAGTACTTC. This codes for CASSTTGPVKAQYF.

This clone appeared a few times. The chain recombines TRBV18 with TRBJ1-1; 10 bases are shared with TRBD1. With 2 bases clipped from V and 2 bases from J, the junction kept 5 bases outside the gene matches. The CDR3 loop spans 16 amino acids. Germline CDR1 reads KGHSH; CDR2 reads LQKENI. The CDR3 sequence: CASSPGTGASNTEAFF. The CDR3 DNA is TGTGCCAGCTCACCAGGGACAGGGGCATCCAACACTGAAGCTTTCTTT. Looking up the rest from reference TRBV18 and TRBJ1-1 gives the full variable domain: NAGVMQNPRHLVRRRGQEARLRCSPMKGHSHVYWYRQLPEEGLKFMVYLQKENIIDESGMPKERFSAEFPKEGPSILRIQQVVRGDSAAYFCASSPGTGASNTEAFFGQGTRLTVV.

The table lists this clone with a count of one. This chain connects TRBV11-2 to TRBJ2-5; D could derive from TRBD1 or TRBD2 (6 bases each). The CDR3 is 14 amino acids. The V and J ends lost 1 base and 2 bases respectively, with 8 bases between them. Per the germline V gene, CDR1 is SGHAT and CDR2 is FQNNGV. In DNA form, the CDR3 reads TGTGCCAGCAGCTTAGTAGGGGGGCAAGAGACCCAGTACTTC. Protein: CASSLVGGQETQYF.

The V call is TRBV28, the J call TRBJ1-1, with unresolved D. The CDR3 runs to 10 residues. The ends were cut back, 10 bases at V and 1 base at J, with 4 bases in the middle. Germline-derived CDR1 and CDR2 are MDHEN and SYDVKM. CDR3 sequence: CATGNTEAFF. CDR3 in DNA: TGTGCCACAGGGAACACTGAAGCTTTCTTT.

This clone was seen a handful of times. Other DNA variants within this sample encode the same CDR3. The V and J genes are TRBV18 and TRBJ1-5; TRBD1 is a possible D gene (6 bases). This CDR3 comprises 14 residues. The V gene's germline CDR1 is KGHSH and CDR2 LQKENI. Trimming removed 2 bases at V and 5 bases at J, with 10 bases between. In DNA form, the CDR3 reads TGTGCCAGCTCACCAGGCAGGGGCGATCAGCCCCAGCATTTT. This translates into CASSPGRGDQPQHF.

V is TRBV29-1 and J is TRBJ1-2, with D possibly TRBD1 on 5 matching bases. This CDR3 has 11 amino acids. With 7 bases removed from V and 6 bases from J, the gap between germline ends came to 12 bases. Looked up from germline, CDR1 is SQVTM and CDR2 is ANQGSEA. The CDR3 region is CSGGGFDGYTF. The CDR3 bases are TGCAGCGGGGGGGGATTTGATGGCTACACCTTC.

This sequence joins TRBV3-1 (or the pseudogene TRBV3-2) and TRBJ2-1, with TRBD2 as a possible D gene (6 bases). Looked up from germline, CDR1 is LGHDT and CDR2 is YNNKEL (reference sequence). Trimming cost V 4 bases and J 6 bases, with 22 bases left between them. CDR3 size: 17 residues. The CDR3 nucleotides read TGTGCCAGCAGCCGCCGGCAGACTAGTCAGACCTTCAATGAGCAGTTCTTC. As protein: CASSRRQTSQTFNEQFF.

This clone is a singleton in its sample. The chain links TRBV21-1 to TRBJ1-2. TRBV21-1 counts as a pseudogene. The CDR3 contains 15 residues. CDR3 protein: CASSKEPVYRRGYTF. The CDR3 DNA reads as TGTGCCAGCAGCAAAGAACCGGTCTATCGTCGGGGCTACACCTTC.

This clone was found a few times. The gene calls are TRBV30 and TRBJ1-2; 8 positions agree with TRBD1. CDR1 and CDR2 from the germline V gene are GTSNPN and SVGIG (reference sequence). The trim removed 1 base at V and 7 bases at J, leaving 8 bases unmatched. The CDR3 covers 14 residues. CDR3 in DNA: TGTGCCTGGAGTGGCCTACAGGGGGTGGGTGGCTACACCTTC. Translating gives CAWSGLQGVGGYTF.

The rearrangement links TRBV6-2 or TRBV6-3 to TRBJ2-3; weak D call: TRBD2 (7 bases). Germline-derived CDR1 and CDR2 are MNHEY and SVGEGT. Trimming cost V 2 bases and J 3 bases, with 12 bases left between them. This CDR3 comprises 15 residues. CDR3 sequence: CASSYEGGRTDTQYF. The CDR3 DNA reads as TGTGCCAGCAGTTACGAGGGGGGGCGTACAGATACGCAGTATTTT.

V and J are TRBV5-1 and TRBJ1-6, with D perhaps TRBD1 (5 bases). V gave up 4 bases and J gave up 8 bases, with 16 bases separating them. The CDR3 consists of 15 residues. Germline CDR1 is SGHRS and CDR2 is YFSETQ. CDR3 protein: CASSRTVGGDSPLHF. The CDR3 DNA reads TGCGCCAGCAGCCGGACGGTTGGGGGTGATTCACCCCTCCACTTT.

This chain connects TRBV24-1 to TRBJ2-5; D is possibly TRBD2 (6 bases). This CDR3 spans 15 amino acids. The germline V gene has CDR1 KGHDR and CDR2 SFDVKD. Trimming left V 0 bases short and J 5 bases short, with 12 bases between. The CDR3: CATSDLRTSGETQYF. CDR3 coding DNA: TGTGCCACCAGTGATTTGAGGACAAGCGGGGAGACCCAGTACTTC.

On this clone itself: Other nucleotide sequences from this sample produce the same CDR3. The genes are TRBV7-2 and TRBJ1-1; D not certain. This CDR3 is 13 amino acids long. Germline CDR1 reads SGHTA; CDR2 reads FQGNSA. V was shortened by 1 base and J by 1 base, with 4 bases between the two germline ends. In DNA form, the CDR3 reads TGTGCCAGCAGCTTAGTGGGGAACACTGAAGCTTTCTTT. This translates into CASSLVGNTEAFF. The variable domain in full, with the rest retrieved from reference TRBV7-2 and TRBJ1-1, is GAGVSQSPSNKVTEKGKDVELRCDPISGHTALYWYRQSLGQGLEFLIYFQGNSAPDKSGLPSDRFSAERTGGSVSTLTIQRTQQEDSAVYLCASSLVGNTEAFFGQGTRLTVV.

CDR3 protein: CASSPPRGARDTQYF. For the CDR3, the DNA is TGTGCCAGCAGCCCCCCGAGGGGGGCACGAGATACGCAGTATTTT. The chain recombines TRBV9 with TRBJ2-3, with D perhaps TRBD1 or TRBD2 (6 bases each). The V end lost 4 bases, the J end lost 5 bases, and 17 bases lay between the germline ends. The germline gives CDR1 SGDLS, CDR2 YYNGEE. This CDR3 is 15 amino acids long.